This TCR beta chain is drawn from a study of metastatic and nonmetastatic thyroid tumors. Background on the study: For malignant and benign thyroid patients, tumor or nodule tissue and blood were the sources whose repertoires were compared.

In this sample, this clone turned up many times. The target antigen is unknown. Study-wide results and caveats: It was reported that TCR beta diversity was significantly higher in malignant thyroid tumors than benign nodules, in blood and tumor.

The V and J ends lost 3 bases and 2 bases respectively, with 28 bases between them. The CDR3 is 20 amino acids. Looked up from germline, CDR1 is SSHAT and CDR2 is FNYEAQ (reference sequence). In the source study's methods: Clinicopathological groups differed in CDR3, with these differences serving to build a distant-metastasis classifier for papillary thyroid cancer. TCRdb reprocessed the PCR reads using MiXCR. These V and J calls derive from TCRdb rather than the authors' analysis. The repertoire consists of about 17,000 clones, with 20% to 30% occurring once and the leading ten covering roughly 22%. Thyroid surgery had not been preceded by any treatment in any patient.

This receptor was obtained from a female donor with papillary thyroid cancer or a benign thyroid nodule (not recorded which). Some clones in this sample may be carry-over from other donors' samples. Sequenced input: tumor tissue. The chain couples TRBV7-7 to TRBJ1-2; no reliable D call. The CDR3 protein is CASSFPPPRFPPCINYGYTF. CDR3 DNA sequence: TGTGCCAGCAGCTTCCCCCCACCCAGATTTCCGCCCTGTATCAACTATGGCTACACCTTC.